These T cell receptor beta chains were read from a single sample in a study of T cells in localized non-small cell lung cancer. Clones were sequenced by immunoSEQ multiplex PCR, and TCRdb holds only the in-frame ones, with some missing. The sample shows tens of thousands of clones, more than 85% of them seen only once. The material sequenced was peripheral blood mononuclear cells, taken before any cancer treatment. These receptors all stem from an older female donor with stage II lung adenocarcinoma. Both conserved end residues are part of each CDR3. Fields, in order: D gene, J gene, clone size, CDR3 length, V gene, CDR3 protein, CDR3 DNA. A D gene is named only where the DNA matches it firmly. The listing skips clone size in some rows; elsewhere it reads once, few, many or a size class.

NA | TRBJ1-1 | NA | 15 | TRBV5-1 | CASSRDGGLGTEAFF | TGCGCCAGCAGCCGAGATGGGGGGCTCGGGACTGAAGCTTTCTTT
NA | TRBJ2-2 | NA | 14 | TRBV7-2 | CASRLGQLAGELFF | TGTGCCAGCAGGTTAGGACAGTTGGCCGGGGAGCTGTTTTTT
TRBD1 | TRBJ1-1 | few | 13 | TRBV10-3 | CAISGTGGSEAFF | TGTGCCATCAGTGGGACAGGGGGCTCTGAAGCTTTCTTT
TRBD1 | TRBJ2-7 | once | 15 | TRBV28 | CASSLSDRGGYEQYF | TGTGCCAGCAGTTTGTCCGACAGGGGCGGATACGAGCAGTACTTC
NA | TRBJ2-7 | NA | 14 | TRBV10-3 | CASGGTGSPYEQYF | TGTGCCTCGGGGGGGACAGGGTCCCCCTACGAGCAGTACTTC
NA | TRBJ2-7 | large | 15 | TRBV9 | CASSVGQGLSYEQYF | TGTGCCAGCAGCGTAGGTCAGGGTTTGTCCTACGAGCAGTACTTC
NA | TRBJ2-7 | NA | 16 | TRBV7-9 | CASSPPSGGVAHEQYF | TGTGCCAGCAGCCCGCCCAGTGGGGGAGTGGCCCACGAGCAGTACTTC
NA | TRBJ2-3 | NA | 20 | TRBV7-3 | CASSLGAGAFTKTNTDTQYF | TGTGCCAGCAGCTTAGGGGCGGGGGCCTTTACAAAGACCAACACAGATACGCAGTATTTT
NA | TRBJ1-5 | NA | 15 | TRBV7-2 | CASSLGNREDQPQHF | TGTGCCAGCAGCTTAGGAAACAGGGAGGACCAGCCCCAGCATTTT
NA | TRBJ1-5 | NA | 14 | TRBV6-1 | CASSGGTRGQPQHF | TGTGCCAGCAGTGGTGGGACAAGGGGACAGCCCCAGCATTTT
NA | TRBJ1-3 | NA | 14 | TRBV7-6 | CASSSGPSGNTIYF | TGTGCCAGCAGCTCCGGGCCTTCTGGAAACACCATATATTTT
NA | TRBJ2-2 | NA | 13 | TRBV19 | CASTPIYSGELFF | TGTGCCAGTACCCCCATATATTCCGGGGAGCTGTTTTTT
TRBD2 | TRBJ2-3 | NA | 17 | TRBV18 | CASSPIAGPPSTDTQYF | TGTGCCAGCTCACCTATAGCGGGGCCTCCTAGCACAGATACGCAGTATTTT
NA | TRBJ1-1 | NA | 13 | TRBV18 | CASSPSQGTEAFF | TGTGCCAGCTCACCGTCACAGGGAACAGAAGCTTTCTTT
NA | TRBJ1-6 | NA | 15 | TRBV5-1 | CASSLGPGLNSPLHF | TGCGCCAGCAGCTTGGGGCCAGGTCTTAATTCACCCCTCCACTTT
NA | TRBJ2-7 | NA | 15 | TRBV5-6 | CASSFRGRSSYEQYF | TGTGCCAGCAGCTTTCGAGGGAGGTCGTCCTACGAGCAGTACTTC
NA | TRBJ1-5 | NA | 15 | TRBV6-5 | CASSYSRDSNQPQHF | TGTGCCAGCAGTTACTCGAGGGATAGCAATCAGCCCCAGCATTTT
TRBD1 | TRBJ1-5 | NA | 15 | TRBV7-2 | CASSFQGGSNQPQHF | TGTGCCAGCAGCTTCCAGGGGGGAAGCAATCAGCCCCAGCATTTT
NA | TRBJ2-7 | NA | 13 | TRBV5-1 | CASKRSGSYEQYF | TGCGCCAGCAAAAGGTCTGGGTCCTACGAGCAGTACTTC
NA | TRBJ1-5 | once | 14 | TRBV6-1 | CASSEWGSRQPQHF | TGTGCCAGCAGTGAATGGGGTTCGCGTCAGCCCCAGCATTTT
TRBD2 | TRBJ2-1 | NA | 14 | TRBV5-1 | CASSLGTSPNEQFF | TGCGCCAGCAGCTTGGGGACTAGCCCCAATGAGCAGTTCTTC
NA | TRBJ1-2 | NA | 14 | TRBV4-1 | CASSPEAGGYGYTF | TGCGCCAGCAGCCCTGAGGCTGGCGGGTACGGCTACACCTTC
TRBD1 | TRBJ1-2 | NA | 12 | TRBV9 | CASSGTGLVSTF | TGTGCCAGCAGCGGGACAGGGTTGGTGAGCACCTTC
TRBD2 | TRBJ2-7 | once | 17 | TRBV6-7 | CASSLPVTSGGSYGQYF | TGTGCCAGCAGCCTTCCCGTGACTAGCGGGGGGTCGTACGGGCAGTACTTC
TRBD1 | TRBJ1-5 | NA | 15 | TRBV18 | CASSPTGASNQPQHF | TGTGCCAGCTCACCGACAGGGGCGAGCAATCAGCCCCAGCATTTT
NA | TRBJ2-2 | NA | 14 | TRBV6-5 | CASSYYEETGELFF | TGTGCCAGCAGTTATTACGAGGAAACCGGGGAGCTGTTTTTT
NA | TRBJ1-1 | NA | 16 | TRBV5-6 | CASSFRGVNINTEAFF | TGTGCCAGCAGCTTTCGGGGAGTAAATATAAACACTGAAGCTTTCTTT
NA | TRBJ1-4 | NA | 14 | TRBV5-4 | CASSLRVPGEKLFF | TGTGCCAGCAGCCTCCGGGTCCCCGGGGAAAAACTGTTTTTT
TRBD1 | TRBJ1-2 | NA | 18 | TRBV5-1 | CASSPGRGTGSFNYGYTF | TGCGCCAGCAGCCCGGGTCGGGGGACAGGAAGCTTTAACTATGGCTACACCTTC
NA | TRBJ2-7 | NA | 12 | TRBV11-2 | CASSLDGVEQYF | TGTGCCAGCAGCTTAGACGGGGTAGAGCAGTACTTC
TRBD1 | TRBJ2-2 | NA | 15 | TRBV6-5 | CASSYQGAITGELFF | TGTGCCAGCAGTTACCAGGGGGCGATCACCGGGGAGCTGTTTTTT
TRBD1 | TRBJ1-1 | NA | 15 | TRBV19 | CARDRVSLGQTEAFF | TGTGCCCGGGACAGGGTTTCCTTAGGGCAAACTGAAGCTTTCTTT
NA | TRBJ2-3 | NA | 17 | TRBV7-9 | CASSLGVLGRRTDTQYF | TGTGCCAGCAGCTTAGGGGTCTTAGGACGGCGCACAGATACGCAGTATTTT
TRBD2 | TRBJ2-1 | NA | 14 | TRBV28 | CASNGLAGEGEQFF | TGTGCCAGCAACGGACTAGCGGGAGAAGGTGAGCAGTTCTTC
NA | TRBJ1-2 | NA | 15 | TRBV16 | CASSQFRGAPDGYTF | TGTGCCAGCAGCCAATTTCGGGGGGCGCCCGATGGCTACACCTTC
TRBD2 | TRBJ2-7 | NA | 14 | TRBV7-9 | CASSLLAGGSEQYF | TGTGCCAGCAGCTTACTCGCGGGAGGGAGCGAGCAGTACTTC
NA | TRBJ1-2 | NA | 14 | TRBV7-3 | CASAPGTTVYGYTF | TGTGCCAGCGCCCCCGGGACAACGGTCTATGGCTACACCTTC
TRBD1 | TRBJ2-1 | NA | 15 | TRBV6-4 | CASSDSVTGVNEQFF | TGTGCCAGCAGTGACTCCGTGACAGGGGTCAATGAGCAGTTCTTC